This T cell receptor beta chain was found in a study of radiation and T cells in renal cell carcinoma. Noted time point: blood 2 weeks post-SBRT. Treatment denoted: 15 Gy SBRT to primary tumor, nephrectomy 4 weeks later. TCRdb keeps only in-frame clones here, not all; method: immunoSEQ multiplex PCR. The profile shows 120,000 or so clones, approximately 80% of them singletons. Whole-study findings and limits: In blood, top tumor clones expanded by 2 weeks, shrinking by 4.

Germline V lookup: CDR1 SEHNR, CDR2 FQNEAQ (reference sequence). Trimming took off 7 bases at V and 3 bases at J, with 18 bases between the two ends. The CDR3 runs 16 residues. Concerning this clone: No antigen is known for it.

Specimen: blood, collected from a patient whose treatment included radiotherapy and nephrectomy. The J gene is TRBJ2-2, the V gene TRBV7-9; TRBD2 is a possible D gene (6 bases). The clonotype was recovered from an older woman with renal cell carcinoma. The CDR3 loop is CASTDRQRADTGELFF. The CDR3 region has the DNA TGTGCCAGCACCGACCGACAGCGGGCGGACACCGGGGAGCTGTTTTTT.